This T cell receptor beta chain was identified during a study of blood T cell repertoires in COVID-19. The CDR3 runs to 17 residues. The J segment lost 1 base and the V segment lost 4 bases, leaving 9 bases of the junction unmatched. CDR1 and CDR2 (germline): SGHNT, YYREEE (reference sequence). Original processing methods: Estimation of nucleated cell counts relied on the amplification of reference gene primers. Sequencing used immunoSEQ multiplex PCR; TCRdb keeps in-frame clones, though not all of them. That table is the source of V, J and clone size, and D and trimming were worked out from the DNA. Here the sample spans 300,000 to 350,000 clones, almost 90% being singletons.

Sequenced material: PBMCs or T cells enriched from blood (not recorded which). The receptor comes from a woman in her late teens or twenties with acute COVID-19. This sequence joins TRBV5-4 and TRBJ2-2, with 8 bases aligning to TRBD2. The CDR3: CASSLTRGGMNTGELFF. CDR3 DNA sequence: TGTGCCAGCAGCCTTACACGGGGGGGAATGAACACCGGGGAGCTGTTTTTT. Full variable domain (missing parts from reference TRBV5-4 and TRBJ2-2): ETGVTQSPTHLIKTRGQQVTLRCSSQSGHNTVSWYQQALGQGPQFIFQYYREEENGRGNFPPRFSGLQFPNYSSELNVNALELDDSALYLCASSLTRGGMNTGELFFGEGSRLTVL.